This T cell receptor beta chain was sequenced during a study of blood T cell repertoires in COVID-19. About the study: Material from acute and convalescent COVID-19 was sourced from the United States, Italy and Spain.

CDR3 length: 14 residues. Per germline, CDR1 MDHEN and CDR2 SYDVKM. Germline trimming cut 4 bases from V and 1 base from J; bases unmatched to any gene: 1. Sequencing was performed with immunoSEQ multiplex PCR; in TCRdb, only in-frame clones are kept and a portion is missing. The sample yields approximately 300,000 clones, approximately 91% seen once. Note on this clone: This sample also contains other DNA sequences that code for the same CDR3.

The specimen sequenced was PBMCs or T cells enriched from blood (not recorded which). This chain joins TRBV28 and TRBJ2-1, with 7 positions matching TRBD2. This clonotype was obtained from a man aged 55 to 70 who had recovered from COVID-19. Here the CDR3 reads CASSSSGSYNEQFF. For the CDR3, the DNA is TGTGCCAGCAGTTCTAGCGGTTCCTACAATGAGCAGTTCTTC.